This entry features one T cell receptor beta chain sequence. What it binds is not known. A much larger clone differs from this one at a single base, so this may be a read error. A modified ARM-PCR protocol with three rounds of nested PCR amplified TCRbeta. One entry per CDR3 protein results from TCRdb running MiXCR on the multiplex PCR reads. Altogether more than 85,000 distinct CDR3 sequences are present, about 61% being singletons, with the ten largest covering 15% to 20%. No cell sorting was done before RNA was extracted from the tissue. The normal lung tissue was taken more than 3 cm from the tumor edge. These data belong to a study of tumor and adjacent non-tumor tissue in lung cancer. Broader study findings: Significantly higher TCR diversity was found in tumor than normal lung. Patients with more diverse tumor TCRs had worse survival.

In germline, CDR1 is DFQATT, CDR2 SNEGSKA (reference sequence). The CDR3 is 11 amino acids. V lost 5 bases, J lost 8 bases, and 12 bases lay in between. V and J are TRBV20-1 and TRBJ1-2, with D unresolved. The clonotype originates from a man between 60 and 75 years old with non-small cell lung cancer. Sequenced input: distant non-tumor lung tissue. The DNA for the CDR3 is TGCAGTGCTCAACCAAGGGTGGGCTACACCTTC. Translating gives CSAQPRVGYTF.